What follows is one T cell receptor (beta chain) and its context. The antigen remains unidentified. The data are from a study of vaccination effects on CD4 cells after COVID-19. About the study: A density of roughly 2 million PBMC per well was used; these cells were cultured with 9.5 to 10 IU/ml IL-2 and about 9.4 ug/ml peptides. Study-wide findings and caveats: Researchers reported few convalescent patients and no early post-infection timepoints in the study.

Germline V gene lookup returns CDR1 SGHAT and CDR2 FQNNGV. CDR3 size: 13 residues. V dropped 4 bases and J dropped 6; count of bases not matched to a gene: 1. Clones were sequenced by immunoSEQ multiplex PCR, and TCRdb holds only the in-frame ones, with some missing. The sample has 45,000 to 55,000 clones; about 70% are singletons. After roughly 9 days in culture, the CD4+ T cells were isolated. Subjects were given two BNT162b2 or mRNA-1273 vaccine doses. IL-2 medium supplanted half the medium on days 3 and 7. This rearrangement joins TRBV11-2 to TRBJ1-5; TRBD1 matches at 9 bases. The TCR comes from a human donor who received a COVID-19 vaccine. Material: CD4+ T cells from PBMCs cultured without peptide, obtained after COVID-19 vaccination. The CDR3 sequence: CASSWTGVQPQHF. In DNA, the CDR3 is TGTGCCAGCAGCTGGACAGGGGTTCAGCCCCAGCATTTT.